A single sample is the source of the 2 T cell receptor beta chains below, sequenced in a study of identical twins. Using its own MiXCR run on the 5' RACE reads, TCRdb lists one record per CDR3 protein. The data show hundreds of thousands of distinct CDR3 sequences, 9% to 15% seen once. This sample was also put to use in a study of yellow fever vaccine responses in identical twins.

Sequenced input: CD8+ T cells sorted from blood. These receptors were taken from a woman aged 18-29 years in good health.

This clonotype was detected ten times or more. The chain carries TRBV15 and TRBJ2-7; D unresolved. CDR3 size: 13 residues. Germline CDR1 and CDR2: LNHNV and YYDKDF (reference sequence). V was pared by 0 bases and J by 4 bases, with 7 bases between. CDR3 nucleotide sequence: TGTGCCACCAGCAGAGACAGGTTTTACGAGCAGTACTTC. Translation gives CATSRDRFYEQYF.

CDR3 sequence: CASSELAPSSYNEQFF. CDR3 DNA: TGTGCCAGCAGTGAATTGGCGCCGAGCTCCTACAATGAGCAGTTCTTC. The V gene is TRBV2, the J gene TRBJ2-1; D is unclear. Germline assignment: CDR1 SNHLY and CDR2 FYNNEI. The V end lost 2 bases, the J end lost 0 bases, and 11 bases lay between the germline ends. There are 16 residues in the CDR3. Supplemented by reference TRBV2 and TRBJ2-1, the full variable domain reads EPEVTQTPSHQVTQMGQEVILRCVPISNHLYFYWYRQILGQKVEFLVSFYNNEISEKSEIFDDQFSVERPDGSNFTLKIRSTKLEDSAMYFCASSELAPSSYNEQFFGPGTRLTVL.